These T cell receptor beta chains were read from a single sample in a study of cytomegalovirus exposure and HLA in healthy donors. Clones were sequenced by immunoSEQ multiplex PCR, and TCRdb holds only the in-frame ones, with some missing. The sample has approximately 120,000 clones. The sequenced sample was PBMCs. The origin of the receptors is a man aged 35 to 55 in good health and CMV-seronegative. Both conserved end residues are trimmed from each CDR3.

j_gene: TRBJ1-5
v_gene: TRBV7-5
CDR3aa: ARSLVSQGHNQPQH

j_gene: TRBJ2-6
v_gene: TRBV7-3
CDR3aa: ASSLGQGSGANVLT

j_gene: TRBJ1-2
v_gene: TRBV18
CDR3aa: ASSPGGQDGYT

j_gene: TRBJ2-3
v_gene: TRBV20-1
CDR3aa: SARSSDTQY

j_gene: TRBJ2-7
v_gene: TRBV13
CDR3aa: ASSSMDSSYEQY

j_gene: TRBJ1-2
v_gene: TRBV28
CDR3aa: ASRGQGRDGYT

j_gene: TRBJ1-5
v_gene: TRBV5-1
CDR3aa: ASSPWTGAGQPQH

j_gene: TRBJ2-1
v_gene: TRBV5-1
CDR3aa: ASSLVLQGSNEQF

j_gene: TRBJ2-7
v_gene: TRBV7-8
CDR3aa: ASSLVSRGRYDEQY

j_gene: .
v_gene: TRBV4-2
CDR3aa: ASSQLSRAYEQY

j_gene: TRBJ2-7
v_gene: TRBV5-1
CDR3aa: ASSPGGLTYEQY

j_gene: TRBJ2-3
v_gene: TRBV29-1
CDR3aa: SVRGLAGVSTDTQY

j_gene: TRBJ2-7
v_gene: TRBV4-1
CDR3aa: ASSEGTDSAYEQY

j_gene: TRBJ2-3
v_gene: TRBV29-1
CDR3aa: SVVGQLETDTQY

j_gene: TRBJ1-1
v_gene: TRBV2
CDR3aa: ASSDDRVVVSEAF

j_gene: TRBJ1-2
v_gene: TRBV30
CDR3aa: AWAIRDRGYT

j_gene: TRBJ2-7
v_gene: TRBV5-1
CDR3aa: ASSPGTGASEQY

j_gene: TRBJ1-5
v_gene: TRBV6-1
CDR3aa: ATTQGASNQPQH

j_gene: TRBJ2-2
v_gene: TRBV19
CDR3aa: ASSSRLADTGELF

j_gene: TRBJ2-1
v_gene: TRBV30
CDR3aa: ACSPRGQGYNEQF

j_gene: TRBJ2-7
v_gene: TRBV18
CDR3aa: ASSLGLAGVNEQY

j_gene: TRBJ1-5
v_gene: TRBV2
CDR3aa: ASSIGQSQH

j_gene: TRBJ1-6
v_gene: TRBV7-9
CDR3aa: ASSLSPTGGSPLH

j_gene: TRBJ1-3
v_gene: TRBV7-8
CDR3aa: ASSLALGGLGNTIY

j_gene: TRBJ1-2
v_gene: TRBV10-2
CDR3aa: ASRYRAGYGYT

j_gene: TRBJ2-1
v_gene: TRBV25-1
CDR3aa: ASSEYRGQHNEQF

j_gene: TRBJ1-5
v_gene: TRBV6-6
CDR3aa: ASYDRFNQPQH

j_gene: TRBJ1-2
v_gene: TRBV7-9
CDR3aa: ASSWGVGTEFYGYT

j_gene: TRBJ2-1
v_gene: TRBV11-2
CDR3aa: ASSLVPTYNEQF

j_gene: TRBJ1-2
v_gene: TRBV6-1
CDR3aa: ASSEGQGYGYT

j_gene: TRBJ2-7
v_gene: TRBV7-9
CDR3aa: ASARDRADEQY

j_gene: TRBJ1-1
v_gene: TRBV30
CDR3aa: AWKQRMNTEAF

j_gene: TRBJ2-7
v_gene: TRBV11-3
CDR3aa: ASSSGGSLSYEQY

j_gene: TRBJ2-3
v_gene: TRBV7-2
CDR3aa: ASTNGQGTTDTQY

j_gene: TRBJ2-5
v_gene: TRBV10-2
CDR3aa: ASTRDSLETQY

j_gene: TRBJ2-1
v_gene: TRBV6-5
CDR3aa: ASTRGGTSYNEQF

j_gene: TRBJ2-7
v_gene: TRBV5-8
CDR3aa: ASSANLYEQY

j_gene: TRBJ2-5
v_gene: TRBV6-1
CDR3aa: ASSEGLAALRETQY

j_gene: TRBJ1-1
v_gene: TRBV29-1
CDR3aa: SVESRGSTEAF

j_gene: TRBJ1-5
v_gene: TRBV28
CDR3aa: ASSFGQGSNQPQH

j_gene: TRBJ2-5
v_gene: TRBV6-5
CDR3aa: ASRRGQQETQY